This TCR beta chain was observed in a study of T cells after yellow fever vaccination. As to this clonotype: Its antigen is unknown.

Study outcomes and limitations: Post-booster reappearance was seen for most primary-vaccination clones (about 96% CD4, around 90% CD8).

By 5'RACE template switching, TCR cDNA was produced, with a universal primer site and UMIs added in the process. MiXCR, run by TCRdb on the 5' RACE reads, gives a single entry per CDR3 protein. The sample records roughly 500,000 distinct CDR3 sequences, about 19% being singletons. The CDR3 has 15 residues. CDR1 DFQATT and CDR2 SNEGSKA come from the germline V gene (reference sequence). The V gene end was trimmed by 5 bases and the J gene end by 7 bases; junction bases not matched to a gene: 13. The chain couples TRBV20-1 to TRBJ2-1, with 8 positions matching TRBD2. This sample comprised PBMCs, obtained 15 days after the yellow fever booster vaccination. The sequence was collected from a young man who received the YFV17D yellow fever vaccine. The CDR3 region has the DNA TGCAGTGCTTCGGTAGTAGGCGGGAGGAGGAATGAGCAGTTCTTC. This gives the protein CSASVVGGRRNEQFF.